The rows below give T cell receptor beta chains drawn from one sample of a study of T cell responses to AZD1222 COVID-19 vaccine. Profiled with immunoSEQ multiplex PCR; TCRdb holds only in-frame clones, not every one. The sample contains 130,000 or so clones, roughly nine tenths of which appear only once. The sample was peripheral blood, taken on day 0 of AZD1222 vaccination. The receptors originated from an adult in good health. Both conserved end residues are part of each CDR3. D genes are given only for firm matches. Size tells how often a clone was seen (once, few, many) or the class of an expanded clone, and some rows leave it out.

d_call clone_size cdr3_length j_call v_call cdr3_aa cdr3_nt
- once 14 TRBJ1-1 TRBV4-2 CASSQGWMDTEAFF TGTGCCAGCAGCCAAGGATGGATGGACACTGAAGCTTTCTTT
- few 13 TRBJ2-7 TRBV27 CASRGLDTYEQYF TGTGCCAGCAGGGGGCTGGACACCTACGAGCAGTACTTC
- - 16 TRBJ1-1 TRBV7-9 CASSLALTGANTEAFF TGTGCCAGCAGCTTAGCCCTGACCGGAGCGAACACTGAAGCTTTCTTT
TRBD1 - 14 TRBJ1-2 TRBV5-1 CASSTRDRVKGYTF TGCGCCAGCAGCACCCGGGACAGGGTGAAAGGCTACACCTTC
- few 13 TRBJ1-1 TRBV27 CASSPYSNTEAFF TGTGCCAGCAGCCCGTATTCGAACACTGAAGCTTTCTTT
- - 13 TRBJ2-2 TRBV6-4 CASSDSGNGELFF TGTGCCAGCAGTGACTCGGGGAACGGGGAGCTGTTTTTT
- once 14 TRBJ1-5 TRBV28 CASTQPAYNQPQHF TGTGCCAGCACCCAACCCGCCTACAATCAGCCCCAGCATTTT
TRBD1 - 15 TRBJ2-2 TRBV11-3 CASSLEQDRAGELFF TGTGCCAGCAGCTTAGAGCAAGACAGGGCCGGGGAGCTGTTTTTT
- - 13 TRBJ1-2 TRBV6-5 CASSLQGGDGYTF TGTGCCAGCAGTCTACAGGGAGGGGATGGCTACACCTTC
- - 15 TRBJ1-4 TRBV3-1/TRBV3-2 CASSLGTLENEKLFF TGTGCCAGCAGCCTCGGGACACTGGAAAATGAAAAACTGTTTTTT
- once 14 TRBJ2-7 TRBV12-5 CASGLSGIFYEQYF TGTGCTAGTGGTTTGTCAGGGATTTTCTACGAGCAGTACTTC
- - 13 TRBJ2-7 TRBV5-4 CASSSQTNYEQYF TGTGCCAGCAGCTCACAGACAAACTACGAGCAGTACTTC
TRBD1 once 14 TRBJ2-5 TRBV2 CASSSDRGRETQYF TGTGCCAGCAGTTCGGACAGGGGGCGAGAGACCCAGTACTTC
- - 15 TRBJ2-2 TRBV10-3 CAISDASARTGELFF TGTGCCATCTCCGACGCCTCAGCACGGACCGGGGAGCTGTTTTTT
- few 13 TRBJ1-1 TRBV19 CASSWTMNTEAFF TGTGCCAGTAGCTGGACAATGAACACTGAAGCTTTCTTT
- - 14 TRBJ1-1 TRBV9 CASANSLMNTEAFF TGTGCCAGCGCCAACAGTTTAATGAACACTGAAGCTTTCTTT
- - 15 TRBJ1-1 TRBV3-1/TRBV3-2 CASSLQGGGNTEAFF TGTGCCAGCAGCCTCCAAGGGGGGGGGAACACTGAAGCTTTCTTT
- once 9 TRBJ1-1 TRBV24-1 CATSKRAFF TGTGCCACCAGTAAAAGGGCTTTCTTT
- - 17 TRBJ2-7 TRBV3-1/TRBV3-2 CASSPTSRWGLDYEQYF TGTGCCAGCAGCCCAACTTCCAGATGGGGACTCGACTACGAGCAGTACTTC
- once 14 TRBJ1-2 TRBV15 CATSRDTRGQGYTF TGTGCCACCAGCAGAGACACGAGGGGTCAAGGCTACACCTTC
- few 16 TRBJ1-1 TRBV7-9 CASSLGQILGNTEAFF TGTGCCAGCAGCTTAGGACAGATTTTGGGGAACACTGAAGCTTTCTTT
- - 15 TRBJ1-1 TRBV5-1 CASSLDGGLEDEAFF TGCGCCAGCAGCTTGGATGGGGGGCTAGAGGATGAAGCTTTCTTT
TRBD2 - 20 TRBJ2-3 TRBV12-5 CASGLSVRWTSGRAPDTQYF TGTGCTAGTGGTTTGTCCGTCCGGTGGACTAGCGGGAGGGCCCCAGATACGCAGTATTTT
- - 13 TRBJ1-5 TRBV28 CASSVAANQPQHF TGTGCCAGCAGTGTCGCAGCTAATCAGCCCCAGCATTTT
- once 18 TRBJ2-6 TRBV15 CATSRDVRVVSGANVLTF TGTGCCACCAGCAGAGATGTCAGGGTAGTCTCTGGGGCCAACGTCCTGACTTTC
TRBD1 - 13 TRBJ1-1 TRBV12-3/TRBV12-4 CASNQGEGTEAFF TGTGCTTCGAACCAGGGGGAGGGCACTGAAGCTTTCTTT
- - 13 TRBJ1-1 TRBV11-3 CASSLSPRTEAFF TGTGCCAGCAGCTTAAGTCCGCGGACTGAAGCTTTCTTT
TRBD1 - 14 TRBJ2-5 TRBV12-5 CASGGDRAQETQYF TGTGCTAGTGGTGGGGACAGGGCCCAAGAGACCCAGTACTTC
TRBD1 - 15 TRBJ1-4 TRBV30 CAWSFTGASNEKLFF TGTGCCTGGAGTTTCACAGGGGCTTCGAATGAAAAACTGTTTTTT
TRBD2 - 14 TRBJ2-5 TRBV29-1 CSVDLLAGGETQYF TGCAGCGTTGACTTACTAGCGGGAGGAGAGACCCAGTACTTC
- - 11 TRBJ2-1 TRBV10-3 CAINDGNEQFF TGTGCCATCAACGACGGGAATGAGCAGTTCTTC
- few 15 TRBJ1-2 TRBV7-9 CASSLEWTVRRGYTF TGTGCCAGCAGCCTGGAGTGGACAGTTAGGCGTGGCTACACCTTC
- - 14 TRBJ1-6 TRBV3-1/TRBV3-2 CASSQRTDNSPLHF TGTGCCAGCAGCCAGCGGACAGATAATTCACCCCTCCACTTT
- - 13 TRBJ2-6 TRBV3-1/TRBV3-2 CASSQAGANVLTF TGTGCCAGCAGCCAAGCTGGGGCCAACGTCCTGACTTTC
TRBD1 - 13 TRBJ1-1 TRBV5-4 CASRLTQGTEAFF TGTGCCAGCAGGTTGACACAGGGGACTGAAGCTTTCTTT
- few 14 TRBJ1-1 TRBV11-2 CASSFTGFTTEAFF TGTGCCAGCAGCTTTACAGGATTCACCACTGAAGCTTTCTTT
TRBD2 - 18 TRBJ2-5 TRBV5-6 CASSSPGLAGMELETQYF TGTGCCAGCAGCTCGCCGGGACTAGCGGGAATGGAATTGGAGACCCAGTACTTC
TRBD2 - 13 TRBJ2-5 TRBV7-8 CAVGGGTAETQYF TGTGCCGTCGGGGGGGGGACTGCGGAGACCCAGTACTTC
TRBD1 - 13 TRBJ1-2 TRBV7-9 CASSFADRDGYTF TGTGCCAGCAGCTTCGCCGACAGGGATGGCTACACCTTC
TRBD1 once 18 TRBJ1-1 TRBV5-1 CASSLGALSGTGNTEAFF TGCGCCAGCAGCTTGGGTGCCCTCTCCGGGACAGGGAACACTGAAGCTTTCTTT
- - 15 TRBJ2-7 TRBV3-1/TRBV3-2 CASSQAGALWYEQYF TGTGCCAGCAGCCAAGCAGGGGCCTTATGGTACGAGCAGTACTTC
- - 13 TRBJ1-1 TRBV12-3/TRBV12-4 CASSLVRATEAFF TGTGCCAGCAGTCTCGTCCGGGCCACTGAAGCTTTCTTT
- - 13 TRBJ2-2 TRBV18 CASSPLSTGELFF TGTGCCAGCTCACCATTAAGCACCGGGGAGCTGTTTTTT
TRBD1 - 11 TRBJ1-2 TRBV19 CATGRTGGYTF TGTGCCACAGGAAGGACAGGCGGCTACACCTTC
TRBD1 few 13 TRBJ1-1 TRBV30 CAWNRQGDTEAFF TGTGCCTGGAACAGACAGGGTGACACTGAAGCTTTCTTT
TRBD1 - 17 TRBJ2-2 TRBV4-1 CASSHYWDSSNTGELFF TGCGCCAGCAGCCACTACTGGGACAGCTCGAACACCGGGGAGCTGTTTTTT
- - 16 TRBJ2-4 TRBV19 CASSMRTGAVKNIQYF TGTGCCAGTAGTATGAGGACGGGAGCCGTCAAAAACATTCAGTACTTC
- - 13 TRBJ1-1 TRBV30 CAWSVQRTGAAFF TGTGCCTGGAGTGTACAAAGAACAGGAGCAGCTTTCTTT
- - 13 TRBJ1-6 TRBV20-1 CSASDRRGSPLHF TGCAGCGCCAGTGACAGGAGGGGTTCACCCCTCCACTTT
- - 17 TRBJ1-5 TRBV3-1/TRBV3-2 CASSQDRRGDSNQPQHF TGTGCCAGCAGCCAAGATCGGCGAGGAGACAGCAATCAGCCCCAGCATTTT
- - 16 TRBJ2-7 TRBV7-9 CASSPPPGGSSYEQYF TGTGCCAGCAGCCCCCCCCCGGGCGGCAGCTCCTACGAGCAGTACTTC
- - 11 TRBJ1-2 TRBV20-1 CSASGTLANTF TGCAGTGCCTCCGGGACACTGGCGAACACCTTC
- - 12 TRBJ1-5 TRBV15 CATEAGGQPQHF TGTGCCACCGAAGCAGGAGGTCAGCCCCAGCATTTT
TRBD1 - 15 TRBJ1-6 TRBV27 CASRRYRGGESPLHF TGTGCCAGCAGGAGATACAGGGGTGGTGAATCACCCCTCCACTTT
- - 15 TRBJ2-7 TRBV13 CASSSGRGPSYEQYF TGTGCCAGCAGCTCCGGTAGAGGGCCGTCCTACGAGCAGTACTTC